This is a list of T cell receptor beta chains from one sample in a study of T cell responses to AZD1222 COVID-19 vaccine. Assay: immunoSEQ multiplex PCR; the TCRdb copy retains only in-frame clones and omits some. The sample carries 150,000 or so clones, 80% to 95% recorded once. Sequenced here: peripheral blood, sampled on day 0 of AZD1222 vaccination. The receptors were sampled from an adult in good health. Each CDR3 is given with its conserved first and last residue. The order of the fields is J gene, V gene, CDR3 protein.

j_call: TRBJ1-3
v_call: TRBV19
cdr3_aa: CASLAALNSGNTIYF

j_call: TRBJ2-5
v_call: TRBV27
cdr3_aa: CASRPPGQQETQYF

j_call: TRBJ1-1
v_call: TRBV23-1
cdr3_aa: CASSGTGDTEAFF

j_call: TRBJ2-1
v_call: TRBV4-1
cdr3_aa: CASSQDPLAGVAFF

j_call: TRBJ2-2
v_call: TRBV18
cdr3_aa: CASSLNPTGELFF

j_call: TRBJ1-4
v_call: TRBV19
cdr3_aa: CASSIAGPNEKLFF

j_call: TRBJ2-4
v_call: TRBV6-6
cdr3_aa: CASSSGGVAKNIQYF

j_call: TRBJ2-1
v_call: TRBV19
cdr3_aa: CASSIVSGIRSSYNEQFF

j_call: TRBJ1-1
v_call: TRBV12-3/TRBV12-4
cdr3_aa: CASRRDTNTEAFF

j_call: TRBJ2-1
v_call: TRBV7-2
cdr3_aa: CASSLAPGGRYNEQFF

j_call: TRBJ2-7
v_call: TRBV28
cdr3_aa: CASSLISRHEQYF

j_call: TRBJ2-2
v_call: TRBV10-3
cdr3_aa: CAISDGGGELFF

j_call: TRBJ1-1
v_call: TRBV5-1
cdr3_aa: CASSSGAWTGQGEAFF

j_call: TRBJ1-2
v_call: TRBV5-1
cdr3_aa: CASSLLWTGDGYTF

j_call: TRBJ1-5
v_call: TRBV6-2/TRBV6-3
cdr3_aa: CASSYGQNQPQHF

j_call: TRBJ1-5
v_call: TRBV7-9
cdr3_aa: CASSRNIGIGGRGQPQHF

j_call: TRBJ1-6
v_call: TRBV2
cdr3_aa: CASRETGLGSPLHF

j_call: TRBJ2-3
v_call: TRBV2
cdr3_aa: CASSVRGGGTTDTQYF

j_call: TRBJ1-2
v_call: TRBV12-3/TRBV12-4
cdr3_aa: CASRSLQEDGYTF

j_call: TRBJ1-5
v_call: TRBV6-5
cdr3_aa: CASRPTVWQPQHF

j_call: TRBJ2-7
v_call: TRBV16
cdr3_aa: CASSQTSAGEQYF

j_call: TRBJ1-3
v_call: TRBV9
cdr3_aa: CASSVQGAQGNTIYF

j_call: TRBJ1-4
v_call: TRBV5-6
cdr3_aa: CASSGKMQGTNEKLFF